Following are 11 T cell receptor beta chains from one sample sequenced in a study of cytomegalovirus exposure and HLA in healthy donors. The PCR was carried out with 60 Vbeta primers and 13 Jbeta primers. Only in-frame clones appear in the TCRdb table, and some are missing; sequencing was by immunoSEQ multiplex PCR. Of 95,000 to 150,000 clones listed, 8.5% to 9% are singletons. Source material: PBMCs. The receptors originated from a woman between 35 and 50 years old in good health and CMV-seropositive.

The CDR3: CAISESTGEAFF. CDR3 in DNA: TGTGCCATCAGTGAGTCGACAGGTGAAGCTTTCTTT. The rearrangement uses TRBV10-3 and TRBJ1-1; D is perhaps TRBD1 (6 bases). The V gene lost 0 bases and the J gene lost 7 bases, with 6 bases spanning the gap. The CDR3 has 12 amino acids. The germline V gene has CDR1 ENHRY and CDR2 SYGVKD.

The chain has TRBV6-5 and TRBJ2-7, with D possibly matching TRBD2 (5 bases). V lost 2 bases and J 0 bases, leaving 14 bases between the germline ends. CDR3 length: 16 amino acids. The germline gives CDR1 MNHEY, CDR2 SVGAGI. The CDR3 DNA reads as TGTGCCAGCAGTTACCCATTAGCCGGGGACTCCTACGAGCAGTACTTC. Protein: CASSYPLAGDSYEQYF.

This chain uses TRBV11-2 with TRBJ1-6, with a tentative D call TRBD1 (6 bases). Germline V gives CDR1 SGHAT, CDR2 FQNNGV. The CDR3 has 11 residues. V was cut by 5 bases and J by 16 bases, with 12 bases left in between. As DNA, the CDR3 is TGTGCCAGCAGCCTCAACAGGGAGCTCCACTTT. Translated, it gives CASSLNRELHF.

This chain uses TRBV19 with TRBJ2-2, with 8 bases lining up with TRBD1. From germline, CDR1 is LNHDA and CDR2 SQIVND (reference sequence). The CDR3 covers 11 residues. The CDR3 sequence is CGSGGLGELFF. As DNA, the CDR3 is TGTGGATCAGGGGGCTTGGGGGAGCTGTTTTTT.

The genes are TRBV5-4 and TRBJ1-4, with no clear D. CDR1 SGHNT and CDR2 YYREEE come from the germline V gene (reference sequence). The CDR3 is 15 amino acids. The germline V and J ends were trimmed by 0 bases and 0 bases, with 6 bases remaining between them. This CDR3 reads CASSLAQSTNEKLFF. The DNA for the CDR3 is TGTGCCAGCAGCTTGGCACAGTCAACTAATGAAAAACTGTTTTTT.

The rearrangement links TRBV9 to TRBJ1-1, with TRBD1 as a possible D gene (5 bases). Germline CDR1 and CDR2: SGDLS and YYNGEE. This CDR3 region has 15 residues. V lost 6 bases and J 6 bases, leaving 21 bases between the germline ends. CDR3 region: CASNRGGTSLAEAFF. Here the CDR3 DNA reads TGTGCCAGCAACCGGGGGGGGACGTCGTTGGCTGAAGCTTTCTTT.

This clone was seen a handful of times. The chain employs TRBV4-1 and TRBJ2-1; D uncertain. Per germline, CDR1 MGHRA and CDR2 YSYEKL. The CDR3 has 15 residues. V gave up 4 bases and J gave up 1 base, with 11 bases separating them. This CDR3 reads CASSLNSGSYNEQFF. DNA of the CDR3: TGCGCCAGCAGCCTGAATTCGGGTTCCTACAATGAGCAGTTCTTC.

This CDR3 reads CASSLAVWQEDTEAFF. As DNA, the CDR3 is TGTGCCAGCAGCTTGGCCGTATGGCAGGAGGACACTGAAGCTTTCTTT. The chain is built from TRBV5-8 and TRBJ1-1; unclear D gene. This CDR3 contains 16 residues. Trimming pared 0 bases from V and 3 bases from J, leaving 15 bases between. Germline CDR1 and CDR2: SGHTS and YDEGEE.

The V gene is TRBV27, the J gene TRBJ1-2; D remains unclear. Per the germline V gene, CDR1 is MNHEY and CDR2 is SMNVEV (reference sequence). CDR3 size: 15 residues. The ends were cut back, 3 bases at V and 2 bases at J, with 13 bases in the middle. CDR3 sequence: CASSFTSGRNYGYTF. The CDR3 region has the DNA TGTGCCAGCAGTTTTACGTCGGGGAGAAACTATGGCTACACCTTC.

In this sample, this clone turned up a few times. As DNA, the CDR3 is TGTGCCAGCAGCCTTGACAGGGGGCGGATAAATTCACCCCTCCACTTT. Its protein product is CASSLDRGRINSPLHF. V usage is TRBV13 and J usage is TRBJ1-6, with TRBD1 identical over 10 bases. Trimming at V came to 5 bases and at J to 7 bases, leaving 8 bases not matched to a gene. The length of the CDR3 is 16 residues. CDR1 and CDR2 (germline): PRHDT, FYEKMQ (reference sequence). Using reference TRBV13 and TRBJ1-6 for the parts outside the CDR3, the full variable domain is AAGVIQSPRHLIKEKRETATLKCYPIPRHDTVYWYQQGPGQDPQFLISFYEKMQSDKGSIPDRFSAQQFSDYHSELNMSSLELGDSALYFCASSLDRGRINSPLHFGNGTRLTVT.

The chain couples TRBV13 to TRBJ2-1, with D unclear. V was clipped by 2 bases and J by 5 bases, with 4 bases between them. The CDR3 totals 12 residues. Germline-derived CDR1 and CDR2 are PRHDT and FYEKMQ (reference sequence). The DNA of the CDR3 is TGTGCCAGCAGCTTATATAACAATGAGCAGTTCTTC. This translates into CASSLYNNEQFF.